This is a list of T cell receptor beta chains from one sample in a study of control samples from healthy donors and cancer patients. The data were produced by immunoSEQ multiplex PCR, yet TCRdb's version contains in-frame clones alone and is incomplete. The sample lists about 110,000 clones; around 89% were seen once. Material for sequencing was blood. These receptors were collected from a woman aged 50 to 65 in good health. The CDR3 runs from the conserved cysteine through the conserved F or W. Each record gives: D gene, clone size, V gene, J gene, CDR3 length, CDR3 protein, CDR3 DNA. The D gene is left open where the match is weak. Size is stated for part of the rows, as once, few or many counts, or as a class when the clone is expanded.

.	.	TRBV19	TRBJ1-2	15	CASSAGGTLDYGYTF	TGTGCCAGTAGTGCGGGCGGGACACTTGACTATGGCTACACCTTC
.	.	TRBV7-2	TRBJ2-3	16	CASRAVSLYWTDTQYF	TGTGCCAGCAGAGCGGTTTCTCTCTACTGGACAGATACGCAGTATTTT
.	.	TRBV6-2/TRBV6-3	TRBJ2-2	14	CASSSRQHTGELFF	TGTGCCAGCAGTTCCAGACAGCACACCGGGGAGCTGTTTTTT
TRBD2	.	TRBV14	TRBJ2-1	15	CASSQLSGLAFEQFF	TGTGCCAGCAGCCAACTGTCGGGACTAGCGTTCGAGCAGTTCTTC
.	.	TRBV9	TRBJ1-2	17	CASSASTYRTTNYGYTF	TGTGCCAGCAGCGCCTCGACCTACAGGACCACTAACTATGGCTACACCTTC
.	.	TRBV11-2	TRBJ2-1	15	CASSLMWESYNEQFF	TGTGCCAGCAGCTTGATGTGGGAGTCATACAATGAGCAGTTCTTC
.	.	TRBV9	TRBJ2-3	13	CASSGGGTDTQYF	TGTGCCAGCAGCGGTGGGGGCACAGATACGCAGTATTTT
TRBD1	.	TRBV5-6	TRBJ2-4	15	CASIYSQTGSNIQYF	TGTGCCAGCATCTATAGTCAGACAGGGTCAAACATTCAGTACTTC
TRBD1	few	TRBV23-1	TRBJ1-5	12	CASRGQVKPQHF	TGCGCCAGCAGGGGACAGGTCAAGCCCCAGCATTTT
TRBD1	.	TRBV10-1	TRBJ2-1	15	CASSSTGGIYNEQFF	TGCGCCAGCAGCTCGACAGGGGGGATATACAATGAGCAGTTCTTC
.	once	TRBV29-1	TRBJ2-1	12	CSGDWDYNEQFF	TGCAGCGGGGACTGGGACTACAATGAGCAGTTCTTC
TRBD1	.	TRBV5-5	TRBJ1-4	15	CASRWSGTVNEKLFF	TGTGCCAGCAGATGGTCCGGGACAGTAAATGAAAAACTGTTTTTT
.	.	TRBV15	TRBJ1-2	16	CATSRGGGGANYGYTF	TGTGCCACCAGCAGGGGAGGTGGGGGAGCTAACTATGGCTACACCTTC
.	.	TRBV7-8	TRBJ1-2	12	CASSLGNYGYTF	TGTGCCAGCAGCTTAGGGAACTATGGCTACACCTTC
TRBD2	.	TRBV7-2	TRBJ2-1	15	CGTSGRPSYYNEQFF	TGTGGGACTAGCGGGAGGCCCTCTTATTACAATGAGCAGTTCTTC
.	.	TRBV7-2	TRBJ2-3	14	CASSLGISTDTQYF	TGTGCCAGCAGCTTAGGTATAAGCACAGATACGCAGTATTTT
TRBD1	.	TRBV24-1	TRBJ2-5	14	CATSRGQGSETQYF	TGTGCCACCAGTAGGGGACAGGGAAGTGAGACCCAGTACTTC
TRBD1	medium-sized	TRBV27	TRBJ1-6	15	CASSLGTVGNSPLHF	TGTGCCAGCAGTCTCGGGACAGTGGGTAATTCACCCCTCCACTTT
.	.	TRBV30	TRBJ2-5	13	CAWSVIRWETQYF	TGTGCCTGGAGTGTCATAAGGTGGGAGACCCAGTACTTC
.	.	TRBV18	TRBJ1-5	17	CASSPLRLRDGNQPQHF	TGTGCCAGCTCACCACTGAGGCTCCGAGATGGCAATCAGCCCCAGCATTTT
.	once	TRBV7-2	TRBJ2-5	15	CASSLAASLYETQYF	TGTGCCAGCAGCTTAGCGGCCAGTCTCTACGAGACCCAGTACTTC
TRBD2	once	TRBV3-1/TRBV3-2	TRBJ2-5	14	CASSRSGGQETQYF	TGTGCCAGCAGTCGTAGCGGGGGCCAAGAGACCCAGTACTTC
TRBD1	.	TRBV27	TRBJ2-2	15	CASKIKDRAAGELFF	TGTGCCAGCAAAATTAAGGACAGGGCCGCCGGGGAGCTGTTTTTT
.	.	TRBV19	TRBJ1-5	13	CASSVPWDQPQHF	TGTGCCAGTAGTGTCCCTTGGGATCAGCCCCAGCATTTT
TRBD2	.	TRBV7-6	TRBJ2-1	21	CASSPSFFRAPGGGSYNEQFF	TGTGCCAGCAGCCCTAGTTTTTTTAGGGCCCCCGGGGGAGGGTCCTACAATGAGCAGTTCTTC
.	.	TRBV7-8	TRBJ2-2	17	CASSSRGGALNTGELFF	TGTGCCAGCAGCTCCAGGGGCGGAGCCTTGAACACCGGGGAGCTGTTTTTT
TRBD1	.	TRBV5-4	TRBJ2-3	16	CASSTGDRGGRDTQYF	TGTGCCAGCTCGACGGGGGACAGGGGAGGAAGAGATACGCAGTATTTT
TRBD2	.	TRBV24-1	TRBJ2-5	13	CATRPSGEETQYF	TGTGCCACCAGGCCTAGCGGGGAAGAGACCCAGTACTTC
TRBD2	.	TRBV7-8	TRBJ2-1	15	CASSLGQRGDNEQFF	TGTGCCAGCAGCTTAGGCCAGCGGGGAGACAATGAGCAGTTCTTC
.	.	TRBV19	TRBJ2-1	13	CASGRGSYNEQFF	TGTGCCAGTGGGCGAGGATCCTACAATGAGCAGTTCTTC
.	.	TRBV7-6	TRBJ2-3	12	CASSHSEAGQYF	TGTGCCAGCAGTCATTCCGAAGCGGGGCAGTATTTT